One T cell receptor (beta chain) is described in this entry. The antigen remains unidentified. Using genomic DNA as the template, TCR beta VDJ and CDR3 profiling was carried out. TCRdb itself ran the reads through MiXCR, one entry per CDR3 protein. In the table there are tens of thousands of distinct CDR3 sequences, less than 65% of which are singletons. This sample was taken from a study of CD8+CD57+ T cells in acquired aplastic anemia. Study as a whole: Sorted CD4+ and CD8+ cell DNA averaged approximately 3.2 ug. Sequencing produced an average of about 11 million reads per healthy donor for CD4+ cells. Findings of the study overall: Sharing between patients and controls was observed for twenty-nine CD8+ CDR3 sequences.

The V gene lost 6 bases and the J gene lost 10 bases, with 19 bases spanning the gap. Germline CDR1 is SNHLY and CDR2 is FYNNEI. The CDR3 covers 15 residues. The rearrangement joins TRBV2 to TRBJ1-6, with D uncertain. Sequencing was done on a sample of sorted CD4+, CD8+, or CD8+CD57+ T cells (not recorded which) from PBMCs. The receptor comes from a human donor in good health, serving as a control. CDR3 protein: CASSPPRLANSPLHF. As DNA, the CDR3 is TGTGCCAGCAGCCCCCCGAGGCTCGCGAACTCACCCCTCCACTTT.